The 10 T cell receptor beta chains listed next were all sequenced from one sample in a study of blood T cell repertoires in COVID-19. Assay used: immunoSEQ multiplex PCR; TCRdb lists only in-frame clones, some missing. The data contain approximately 170,000 clones, about 81% of them singletons. Sequencing input: peripheral blood. Source of these receptors: a man in his sixties with active or convalescent COVID-19.

In this sample, this clone turned up once. The J gene is TRBJ2-2, the V gene TRBV3-1 (or the pseudogene TRBV3-2); no reliable D call. This CDR3 spans 13 amino acids. Between the trimmed V and J ends, which lost 1 base and 5 bases, there was a span of 5 bases. CDR1 and CDR2 (germline): LGHDT, YNNKEL (reference sequence). Here the CDR3 reads CASSQVSTGELFF. The CDR3 bases are TGTGCCAGCAGCCAAGTGTCGACCGGGGAGCTGTTTTTT.

The V gene is TRBV5-1, the J gene TRBJ2-7; 9 positions agree with TRBD2. Germline CDR1 SGHRS, CDR2 YFSETQ. V shed 0 bases and J 1 base; nucleotides not matched to a gene: 2. CDR3 length: 15 residues. The CDR3 sequence is CASSLASGKSYEQYF. The CDR3 DNA reads as TGCGCCAGCAGCTTGGCTAGCGGGAAATCCTACGAGCAGTACTTC.

This clone has a single count. The chain carries TRBV28 and TRBJ1-5; D is ambiguous. Germline V gene lookup returns CDR1 MDHEN and CDR2 SYDVKM. The CDR3 runs 17 residues. Trimming removed 3 bases from V and 0 bases from J, with 15 bases in between. CDR3 bases: TGTGCCAGCAGTTTTCTCCCTCAACTACCTAGCAATCAGCCCCAGCATTTT. This translates into CASSFLPQLPSNQPQHF.

The chain carries TRBV7-2 and TRBJ2-5; 11 positions agree with TRBD2. J gave up 3 bases and V 0 bases, and 9 bases lay outside the gene matches. CDR1 and CDR2 from the germline V gene are SGHTA and FQGNSA. The CDR3 runs to 18 residues. DNA for the CDR3: TGTGCCAGCAGCTTAGCACCTCCTACTAGCGGGGGTAAAGAGACCCAGTACTTC. Translating gives CASSLAPPTSGGKETQYF.

The chain uses TRBV9 and TRBJ1-4, with D perhaps matching TRBD1 (6 bases). V was pared by 2 bases and J by 8 bases, with 16 bases between. Germline values: CDR1 SGDLS, CDR2 YYNGEE. The CDR3 consists of 15 residues. The CDR3 DNA reads as TGTGCCAGCAGCGTGCACAGGGATGTGAGGGAAAAACTGTTTTTT. Protein product: CASSVHRDVREKLFF.

J is TRBJ2-2 and V is TRBV4-1; TRBD2 is a possible D gene (5 bases). Germline CDR1 MGHRA, CDR2 YSYEKL. The CDR3 is 13 amino acids. V dropped 2 bases and J dropped 7 bases, with 8 bases sitting between them. This chain's CDR3 is CASSQPRDGELFF. The CDR3 DNA is TGCGCCAGCAGCCAACCCCGGGACGGGGAGCTGTTTTTT.

V is TRBV7-2 and J is TRBJ2-1; the D gene is possibly TRBD1 (5 bases). This CDR3 has 13 amino acids. V lost 0 bases to trimming and J lost 7 bases, with 7 bases between them. In germline, CDR1 is SGHTA, CDR2 FQGNSA. The CDR3 loop reads CASSLAGANEQFF. As DNA, the CDR3 is TGTGCCAGCAGCTTAGCAGGGGCGAATGAGCAGTTCTTC.

The chain joins TRBV6-5 to TRBJ2-2; D is unclear. V lost 2 bases to trimming and J lost 8 bases, with 9 bases between them. The CDR3 runs 13 residues. Germline CDR1 MNHEY, CDR2 SVGAGI. CDR3 protein: CASSYAQAGELFF. The CDR3 DNA follows: TGTGCCAGCAGTTACGCCCAGGCGGGGGAGCTGTTTTTT.

This clone is deemed medium-sized. The chain recombines TRBV7-9 with TRBJ2-1, with 9 bases identical to TRBD2. CDR1 and CDR2 from the germline V gene are SEHNR and FQNEAQ (reference sequence). CDR3 length: 15 amino acids. V lost 3 bases and J lost 10; bases outside the gene matches: 10. In nucleotides, the CDR3 is TGTGCCAGCAGCTTGTTCCCGCGGGGGGGCCGAGAGCAGTTCTTC. Translation gives CASSLFPRGGREQFF.

This clone was seen a handful of times. The rearrangement links TRBV28 to TRBJ2-3; possible D gene TRBD2, 6 bases. The V gene's germline CDR1 is MDHEN and CDR2 SYDVKM. This CDR3 is built from 18 residues. V was shortened by 6 bases and J by 2 bases, with 24 bases between the two germline ends. The CDR3, as DNA: TGTGCCAGCAGCTATAGTAGCGGACCTAGGGATGACACAGATACGCAGTATTTT. It codes for CASSYSSGPRDDTDTQYF. The complete variable domain, with remaining parts taken from reference TRBV28 and TRBJ2-3, reads DVKVTQSSRYLVKRTGEKVFLECVQDMDHENMFWYRQDPGLGLRLIYFSYDVKMKEKGDIPEGYSVSREKKERFSLILESASTNQTSMYLCASSYSSGPRDDTDTQYFGPGTRLTVL.